What follows are 8 T cell receptor beta chains derived from one specimen sequenced in a study of cytomegalovirus exposure and HLA in healthy donors. The PCR used 60 Vbeta and 13 Jbeta primers. The repertoire was sequenced with immunoSEQ multiplex PCR; TCRdb's copy has only in-frame clones and lacks some. The table has around 250,000 clones, approximately 81% seen once. Input material: PBMCs. Receptors were obtained from a woman in her sixties or seventies in good health and CMV-seropositive.

This chain uses TRBV9 with TRBJ2-2; 8 positions match TRBD1. Trimming took 5 bases from V and 5 from J; bases not matched to a gene: 11. The CDR3 totals 16 residues. CDR1 and CDR2 from the germline V gene are SGDLS and YYNGEE. The chain's CDR3 is CASSEQTGGRTGELFF. CDR3 nucleotides: TGTGCCAGCAGTGAACAAACAGGGGGGCGGACCGGGGAGCTGTTTTTT. Variable domain in full (rest from reference TRBV9 and TRBJ2-2): DSGVTQTPKHLITATGQRVTLRCSPRSGDLSVYWYQQSLDQGLQFLIQYYNGEERAKGNILERFSAQQFPDLHSELNLSSLELGDSALYFCASSEQTGGRTGELFFGEGSRLTVL.

The J gene is TRBJ2-5, the V gene TRBV27, with TRBD2 matching 9 bases. Germline trimming cut 7 bases from V and 4 bases from J; bases unmatched to any gene: 7. The CDR3 runs 14 residues. Germline V gives CDR1 MNHEY, CDR2 SMNVEV (reference sequence). CDR3 DNA: TGTGCCAGCAAAATAGCGGGAGTCGGAGAGACCCAGTACTTC. Translating gives CASKIAGVGETQYF.

This clone has only a few counts. The chain has TRBV6-5 and TRBJ1-2; 8 bases fit TRBD1. The V segment lost 4 bases and the J segment 8 bases; nucleotides outside the gene matches: 6. Looked up from germline, CDR1 is MNHEY and CDR2 is SVGAGI. The CDR3 spans 13 residues. The CDR3 DNA reads as TGTGCCAGCAGTTCCGACAGGGGTTTCGGCTACACCTTC. As protein: CASSSDRGFGYTF.

The V call is TRBV28, the J call TRBJ1-2; 8 bases line up with TRBD1. Per germline, CDR1 MDHEN and CDR2 SYDVKM. Trimming at V came to 6 bases and at J to 1 base, leaving 4 bases not matched to a gene. The CDR3 totals 14 residues. This CDR3 reads CASRSGQDNYGYTF. The CDR3 DNA sequence: TGTGCCAGCAGATCGGGACAGGATAACTATGGCTACACCTTC.

This clone has more than one count but fewer than ten. The chain joins TRBV18 to TRBJ1-3; 7 nucleotides match TRBD1. The germline V gene has CDR1 KGHSH and CDR2 LQKENI. The CDR3 is 16 residues long. V gave up 3 bases and J gave up 0 bases; unmatched junction bases: 5. The CDR3 nucleotides read TGTGCCAGCTCACCTATGACAGGGACCTCTGGAAACACCATATATTTT. Amino acids: CASSPMTGTSGNTIYF.

Notes on this clone: Other DNA sequences in the sample encode the same CDR3. The V gene is TRBV6-4, the J gene TRBJ1-1, with D maybe TRBD1 (6 bases). The CDR3 totals 13 residues. Germline V CDR1 and CDR2: MRHNA, SNTAGT. The V and J ends lost 4 bases and 4 bases respectively, with 10 bases between them. The CDR3 region is CASSVQGGTEAFF. The CDR3, as DNA: TGTGCCAGCAGTGTACAGGGCGGCACTGAAGCTTTCTTT.

The chain is built from TRBV19 and TRBJ1-5, with TRBD1 as a possible D gene (6 bases). CDR1 is LNHDA and CDR2 is SQIVND in the germline V gene (reference sequence). The length of the CDR3 is 17 residues. The V gene lost 5 bases and the J gene lost 7 bases, with 24 bases spanning the gap. The DNA for the CDR3 is TGTGCCAGTAGTTCCCAACTCCTTCACAGGGAGGGGCAGCCCCAGCATTTT. This translates into CASSSQLLHREGQPQHF.

J is TRBJ2-2 and V is TRBV28; 11 bases map to TRBD1. The junction had 23 bases not matched to a gene; V was cut back by 3 bases and J by 11 bases. This CDR3 region has 20 residues. Germline V CDR1 and CDR2: MDHEN, SYDVKM. CDR3 coding DNA: TGTGCCAGCAGTTTCCGGGACAGGGGGTGGGCTCGACTAGTGGCGAATGAGCTGTTTTTT. Encoded protein: CASSFRDRGWARLVANELFF.